A selection of T cell receptor beta chains follows, all from one sample in a study of blood T cell repertoires in COVID-19. Libraries were prepared by immunoSEQ multiplex PCR; TCRdb keeps only in-frame clonotypes and omits some of them. The sample includes about 170,000 clones, 86% of them seen just once. The specimen was peripheral blood. Receptors were obtained from a man between 65 and 79 years old with acute or convalescent COVID-19. The CDR3 runs from the conserved cysteine through the conserved F or W. D genes are given only for firm matches. Size values are once, few and many counts, or a class for expanded clones, and some rows have none.

>TRBV30|.|TRBJ1-6|many
CAWSVSPYNSPLHF
TGTGCCTGGAGTGTCTCTCCTTATAATTCACCCCTCCACTTT
>TRBV24-1|.|TRBJ1-5|.
CATSPRGGDQPQHF
TGTGCCACCAGTCCCCGGGGGGGGGATCAGCCCCAGCATTTT
>TRBV28|.|TRBJ1-1|.
CASSFVAGTEAFF
TGTGCCAGCAGTTTCGTGGCGGGCACTGAAGCTTTCTTT
>TRBV6-5|.|TRBJ1-2|.
CASRAPGHYGYTF
TGTGCCAGCAGGGCCCCAGGGCACTATGGCTACACCTTC
>TRBV5-1|.|TRBJ2-3|once
CASSPFVRGTQYF
TGCGCCAGCAGCCCCTTTGTTCGGGGTACGCAGTATTTT
>TRBV27|.|TRBJ2-3|.
CASSIDWYTDTQYF
TGTGCCAGCAGTATCGACTGGTACACAGATACGCAGTATTTT
>TRBV2|.|TRBJ2-7|.
CASSGEGHISYEQYF
TGTGCCAGCAGCGGCGAGGGACATATCTCCTACGAGCAGTACTTC
>TRBV7-6|TRBD1|TRBJ2-7|.
CASSLRQGRYEQYF
TGTGCCAGCAGCTTAAGACAGGGCCGATACGAGCAGTACTTC
>TRBV3-1/TRBV3-2|.|TRBJ1-2|.
CASSQDVYREAGYTF
TGTGCCAGCAGCCAAGATGTCTACAGGGAAGCTGGCTACACCTTC
>TRBV9|.|TRBJ2-1|.
CASSVLTRNEQFF
TGTGCCAGCAGCGTTCTAACTCGAAATGAGCAGTTCTTC
>TRBV5-6|TRBD1|TRBJ1-2|few
CASSLAGTDFF
TGTGCCAGCAGCTTGGCCGGGACAGATTTCTTC
>TRBV7-9|TRBD1|TRBJ1-6|.
CASSFGQGYSPLHF
TGTGCCAGCAGCTTCGGACAGGGCTATTCACCCCTCCACTTT
>TRBV7-2|.|TRBJ1-2|.
CASSLAGGKVYGYTF
TGTGCCAGCAGCTTAGCTGGGGGCAAAGTCTATGGCTACACCTTC
>TRBV2|.|TRBJ1-5|.
CASSGGWGNQPQHF
TGTGCCAGCAGTGGCGGGTGGGGCAATCAGCCCCAGCATTTT
>TRBV2|TRBD1|TRBJ2-7|.
CASSGQGYEQYF
TGTGCCAGCAGCGGACAGGGCTACGAGCAGTACTTC
>TRBV21-1|.|TRBJ2-4|.
CASTPNKHGGSAKNIQYF
TGTGCCAGCACCCCGAACAAACATGGGGGGAGCGCCAAAAACATTCAGTACTTC
>TRBV18|TRBD1|TRBJ2-7|.
CASSPRTGGYEQYF
TGTGCCAGCTCACCACGTACAGGGGGATACGAGCAGTACTTC
>TRBV5-1|.|TRBJ2-4|once
CASSLDLLGAGIQYF
TGCGCCAGCAGCTTAGACCTCTTAGGGGCCGGCATTCAGTACTTC
>TRBV7-9|TRBD1|TRBJ2-1|.
CASSFAPGQGVNEQFF
TGTGCCAGCAGCTTTGCACCGGGACAGGGAGTCAATGAGCAGTTCTTC
>TRBV14|.|TRBJ1-4|few
CASSAGRRDEKLFF
TGTGCCAGCAGCGCTGGGAGGAGAGATGAAAAACTGTTTTTT
>TRBV28|.|TRBJ1-4|.
CASSEDSNEKLFF
TGTGCCAGCAGTGAGGACTCAAATGAAAAACTGTTTTTT
>TRBV12-3/TRBV12-4|.|TRBJ2-2|.
CASSLTAGGLFF
TGTGCCAGCAGTTTAACTGCCGGGGGGCTGTTTTTT
>TRBV6-4|.|TRBJ2-3|.
CASSDAGYTQYF
TGTGCCAGCAGTGATGCAGGCTATACGCAGTATTTT
>TRBV9|.|TRBJ2-5|.
CASSVNGAEETQYF
TGTGCCAGCAGCGTAAATGGAGCGGAAGAGACCCAGTACTTC
>TRBV7-8|.|TRBJ1-4|.
CASSLEPGTNEKLFF
TGTGCCAGCAGCTTAGAACCAGGGACTAATGAAAAACTGTTTTTT
>TRBV18|TRBD1|TRBJ1-2|.
CASSPPGQASDGYTF
TGTGCCAGCTCACCCCCGGGACAGGCTTCTGATGGCTACACCTTC
>TRBV21-1|.|TRBJ1-5|.
CASSTPGTGTSKGHQPQHF
TGTGCCAGCAGCACACCCGGGACAGGGACCAGTAAGGGGCATCAGCCCCAGCATTTT
>TRBV30|TRBD2|TRBJ2-5|.
CAWSTGLALGTQYF
TGTGCCTGGAGTACGGGACTAGCTTTGGGGACCCAGTACTTC
>TRBV5-1|.|TRBJ2-1|.
CASSLLLATANNEQFF
TGCGCCAGCAGCTTGTTATTGGCAACCGCAAACAATGAGCAGTTCTTC
>TRBV4-2|TRBD1|TRBJ1-2|.
CASSQAGQGASRWGYTF
TGTGCCAGCAGCCAAGCGGGACAGGGGGCCTCCCGGTGGGGCTACACCTTC
>TRBV5-1|.|TRBJ2-5|.
CASSLVGAGETQYF
TGCGCCAGCAGCTTGGTGGGGGCAGGAGAGACCCAGTACTTC
>TRBV7-2|TRBD2|TRBJ2-1|.
CASSPWGAGGNNEQFF
TGTGCCAGCAGCCCCTGGGGAGCGGGGGGCAACAATGAGCAGTTCTTC
>TRBV5-4|TRBD2|TRBJ2-5|.
CASSRGLAGGGGETQYF
TGTGCCAGCAGCCGGGGACTAGCGGGAGGGGGCGGAGAGACCCAGTACTTC
>TRBV10-3|TRBD1|TRBJ1-2|.
CAISESGGQGNGYTF
TGTGCCATCAGTGAGTCCGGGGGACAGGGGAATGGCTACACCTTC
>TRBV19|.|TRBJ1-3|.
CASSPVFRNSGNTIYF
TGTGCCAGTAGTCCTGTGTTTAGAAACTCTGGAAACACCATATATTTT